This T cell receptor beta chain was identified in a study of CD8 T cells in ankylosing spondylitis. TCRdb re-called the 5' RACE reads with MiXCR, one entry per CDR3 protein. In the table there are roughly 220,000 distinct CDR3 sequences, around 18% of which are singletons. This clonotype has only a few counts. Its antigen is not identified. General observations from the study: What appeared characteristic of ankylosing spondylitis blood was a TCR beta motif of eight highly homologous variants.

Germline loops: CDR1 KGHSH, CDR2 LQKENI. The CDR3 covers 14 residues. Trimming took 8 bases from V and 10 from J; bases not matched to a gene: 8. This chain uses TRBV18 with TRBJ2-1; 13 bases match TRBD2. The receptor was isolated from a male donor with ankylosing spondylitis. What was sequenced was blood, either unsorted or a sorted T cell fraction (not recorded which). The CDR3 sequence: CASRSPTSGGEQFF. The CDR3 nucleotides are TGTGCCAGCCGATCCCCGACTAGCGGGGGGGAGCAGTTCTTC.